These 31 T cell receptor beta chains were sequenced from one sample in a study of T cells in Graves' hyperthyroidism and ophthalmopathy. Regions amplified from RNA transcripts were the TCR beta CDR3 regions. TCR CDR3 regions were first amplified by RT-PCR with HTBI primers. A single record per CDR3 protein comes from TCRdb applying MiXCR to the multiplex PCR reads. The table has approximately 560,000 distinct CDR3 sequences, under 60% seen once. Material: peripheral blood or thyroid tissue (not recorded which). Receptors were obtained from a woman aged 18 to 35 with Graves' hyperthyroidism.

At least ten counts were recorded for this clonotype. The chain employs TRBV9 and TRBJ1-3; D remains unclear. The CDR3 is made up of 14 amino acids. Germline V gives CDR1 SGDLS, CDR2 YYNGEE. The ends were cut back, 0 bases at V and 0 bases at J, with 4 bases in the middle. The CDR3 region has the DNA TGTGCCAGCAGCGTAGTCAGCTCTGGAAACACCATATATTTT. This codes for CASSVVSSGNTIYF.

Regarding this clonotype: The junction does not match germline at one end; this may be a read error. The J gene is TRBJ2-7, the V gene TRBV20-1; D perhaps matches TRBD2 (7 bases). The CDR3 runs 11 residues. Germline V lookup: CDR1 DFQATT, CDR2 SNEGSKA (reference sequence). CDR3 residues: CSARPTRGADF. The CDR3, as DNA: TGCAGTGCTAGACCAACTCGGGGGGCGGACTTC.

This clonotype was detected a few times. The chain carries TRBV7-6 and TRBJ1-1; D may be TRBD1 (5 bases). The germline V gene has CDR1 SGHVS and CDR2 FNYEAQ. This CDR3 comprises 15 residues. Trimming cost V 5 bases and J 1 base, with 14 bases left between them. The CDR3, as DNA: TGTGCCAGCAGCGCCCGGGACTTCCCGAACACTGAAGCTTTCTTT. Residues: CASSARDFPNTEAFF.

In its sample, this clonotype was seen many times. This sequence joins TRBV7-2 and TRBJ1-2; D is possibly TRBD1 (6 bases). The V end was cut by 5 bases, the J end by 0 bases, with 16 bases between. The CDR3 consists of 16 residues. Germline CDR1 is SGHTA and CDR2 is FQGNSA. CDR3 DNA: TGTGCCAGCAGCCTCGGGCGGGGGGCGCCTAACTATGGCTACACCTTC. It yields the protein CASSLGRGAPNYGYTF.

The genes are TRBV2 and TRBJ2-3; 15 positions agree with TRBD2. Germline loops: CDR1 SNHLY, CDR2 FYNNEI. V dropped 3 bases and J dropped 6; count of bases not matched to a gene: 1. This CDR3 has 15 residues. The DNA for the CDR3 is TGTGCCAGCAGTGACGGACTAGCGGGAGGGGATACGCAGTATTTT. Encoded protein: CASSDGLAGGDTQYF. Based on the CDR3 plus reference TRBV2 and TRBJ2-3, the full variable domain is EPEVTQTPSHQVTQMGQEVILRCVPISNHLYFYWYRQILGQKVEFLVSFYNNEISEKSEIFDDQFSVERPDGSNFTLKIRSTKLEDSAMYFCASSDGLAGGDTQYFGPGTRLTVL.

The chain uses TRBV20-1 and TRBJ1-5; D remains unclear. The CDR3 runs to 14 residues. V lost 0 bases, J lost 0 bases, and 6 bases lay in between. CDR1 and CDR2 from the germline V gene are DFQATT and SNEGSKA (reference sequence). The CDR3 region has the DNA TGCAGTGCTAGAGATCACAGTAGCAATCAGCCCCAGCATTTT. The encoded protein is CSARDHSSNQPQHF.

This chain connects TRBV12-3 or TRBV12-4 to TRBJ1-2; no clear D. Trimming pared 3 bases from V and 7 bases from J, leaving 15 bases between. The CDR3 totals 14 residues. CDR3 bases: TGTGCCAGCAGTTTTATAGCGGGTGGGGTTGGCTACACCTTC. Translation gives CASSFIAGGVGYTF.

The V gene is TRBV7-6, the J gene TRBJ1-4; D is uncertain. Between the trimmed V and J ends, which lost 3 bases and 4 bases, there was a span of 9 bases. CDR1 is SGHVS, CDR2 FNYEAQ, per germline. CDR3 length: 14 residues. CDR3 sequence: CASSFERGNEKLFF. Written as DNA, the CDR3 is TGTGCCAGCAGCTTTGAGCGGGGTAATGAAAAACTGTTTTTT.

The chain is built from TRBV15 and TRBJ1-2; 9 bases map to TRBD1. J lost 3 bases, V lost 0 bases, and 14 bases had no gene match. Per the germline V gene, CDR1 is LNHNV and CDR2 is YYDKDF (reference sequence). This CDR3 comprises 19 residues. CDR3 sequence: CATSREVGATGGSHYGYTF. The CDR3, as DNA: TGTGCCACCAGCAGAGAAGTAGGGGCTACAGGGGGCTCACACTATGGCTACACCTTC.

The chain combines TRBV7-2 with TRBJ1-2, with D unclear. Per germline, CDR1 SGHTA and CDR2 FQGNSA. Trimming shortened V by 4 bases and J by 12 bases, and 9 bases separated the two germline ends. CDR3 length: 10 residues. CDR3 loop: CASSSDGHTF. In nucleotides, the CDR3 is TGTGCCAGCAGCTCGGACGGCCACACCTTC.

The genes are TRBV29-1 and TRBJ1-1; D possibly corresponds to TRBD1 (5 bases). CDR3 size: 14 residues. Trimming pared 0 bases from V and 4 bases from J, leaving 12 bases between. The germline gives CDR1 SQVTM, CDR2 ANQGSEA. This chain's CDR3 is CSVEEFFRATEAFF. DNA of the CDR3: TGCAGCGTTGAAGAATTCTTCAGGGCCACTGAAGCTTTCTTT.

The chain carries TRBV12-3 or TRBV12-4 and TRBJ1-1; D possibly corresponds to TRBD1 (5 bases). The CDR3 contains 15 residues. Trimming took off 5 bases at V and 1 base at J, with 14 bases between the two ends. The CDR3 DNA follows: TGTGCCAGCAGTATAGAGGGGAATGGGAACACTGAAGCTTTCTTT. This gives the protein CASSIEGNGNTEAFF.

This chain joins TRBV4-1 and TRBJ1-1; TRBD1 matches 8 bases. CDR1 MGHRA and CDR2 YSYEKL come from the germline V gene. The CDR3 sequence is 14 residues long. With 5 bases clipped from V and 3 bases from J, the junction kept 5 bases outside the gene matches. The CDR3 reads CASSGDRGDTEAFF. CDR3 sequence (DNA): TGCGCCAGCAGCGGCGACAGGGGTGACACTGAAGCTTTCTTT.

Comment on this clonotype: A single base separates this from a much larger clone, so it may be a read error. The CDR3: CVSSVGQSNQPQHF. In DNA, the CDR3 is TGTGTCAGCAGCGTAGGTCAAAGCAATCAGCCCCAGCATTTT. The chain is built from TRBV7-4 and TRBJ1-5; D gene ambiguous. CDR3 size: 14 residues. Germline values: CDR1 SGHVT, CDR2 SQSDAQ. The whole variable domain, filled in from reference TRBV7-4 and TRBJ1-5, reads GAGVSQSPRYKVAKRGRDVALRCDSISGHVTLYWYRQTLGQGSEVLTYSQSDAQRDKSGRPSGRFSAERPERSVSTLKIQRTEQGDSAVYLCVSSVGQSNQPQHFGDGTRLSIL.

This chain joins TRBV2 and TRBJ1-3, with 9 bases identical to TRBD1. This CDR3 has 15 residues. V dropped 5 bases and J dropped 2; count of bases not matched to a gene: 4. Germline CDR1 reads SNHLY; CDR2 reads FYNNEI. The CDR3 loop is CASSFTGGPGNTIYF. The CDR3 coding sequence is TGTGCCAGCAGTTTCACAGGGGGCCCTGGAAACACCATATATTTT.

This clonotype occurred a few times. This chain connects TRBV7-2 to TRBJ1-5, with D possibly being TRBD1 (6 bases). Trimming cost V 5 bases and J 6 bases, with 17 bases left between them. Looked up from germline, CDR1 is SGHTA and CDR2 is FQGNSA. This CDR3 has 15 amino acids. CDR3 region: CASSAAGGAGQPQHF. CDR3 sequence (DNA): TGTGCCAGCAGCGCCGCGGGGGGGGCTGGTCAGCCCCAGCATTTT.

In its sample, this clonotype is medium-sized (0.01 to 0.1%). The chain is built from TRBV24-1 and TRBJ2-2, with a possible D match to TRBD1 (5 bases). Germline V gene lookup returns CDR1 KGHDR and CDR2 SFDVKD. CDR3 size: 14 residues. V was pared by 5 bases and J by 3 bases, with 9 bases between. The CDR3 DNA follows: TGTGCCACCAGTGGTCTACAGGACACCGGGGAGCTGTTTTTT. Its protein product is CATSGLQDTGELFF.

This clonotype was seen more than once but under ten times. The genes are TRBV19 and TRBJ1-6; D is possibly TRBD1 (6 bases). Looked up from germline, CDR1 is LNHDA and CDR2 is SQIVND (reference sequence). V was pared by 6 bases and J by 7 bases, with 16 bases between. The CDR3 covers 15 residues. CDR3 amino acids: CASRKGGMGNSPLHF. Written as DNA, the CDR3 is TGTGCCAGTAGAAAGGGGGGAATGGGGAATTCACCCCTCCACTTT.

In regard to this clonotype: A clone one base away is much larger, so this may be a read error. V gene TRBV5-1 combines with J gene TRBJ2-7; D gene uncertain. Germline-derived CDR1 and CDR2 are SGHRS and YFSETQ. V was shortened by 3 bases and J by 7 bases, with 8 bases between the two germline ends. The CDR3 runs 11 residues. CDR3 region: CASSSEFEQYF. In nucleotides, the CDR3 is TGCGCCAGCAGCTCAGAGTTTGAGCAGTACTTC.

Regarding this clonotype: A junction boundary mismatches the germline segment, possibly from a read error. The CDR3 sequence: CASSVQISGANVLTF. Written as DNA, the CDR3 is TGTGCCAGCAGTGTACAGATTTCTGGGGCCAACGTCCTGACTTTC. The chain carries TRBV10-3 and TRBJ2-6; no firm D call. Germline lookup yields CDR1 ENHRY and CDR2 SYGVKD. The CDR3 covers 15 residues.

On this clonotype itself: This could be a read error, since a much larger clone is one nucleotide away. The chain employs TRBV7-9 and TRBJ1-2, with TRBD1 as a possible D gene (6 bases). Per germline, CDR1 SEHNR and CDR2 FQNEAQ (reference sequence). The CDR3 sequence is 15 residues long. Between the trimmed V and J ends, which lost 8 bases and 4 bases, there was a span of 20 bases. The CDR3 protein is CASGIPGRGIYGYTF. CDR3 DNA sequence: TGTGCCAGCGGCATACCAGGCAGGGGAATCTATGGCTACACCTTC.

The rearrangement links TRBV15 to TRBJ1-2; unclear D gene. Trimming took off 6 bases at V and 10 bases at J, with 18 bases between the two ends. The germline CDR1 and CDR2 sequences are LNHNV and YYDKDF (reference sequence). This CDR3 contains 13 residues. The CDR3 bases are TGTGCCACCAGTGATCCCCTAGGGTTGGCCTACACCTTC. This encodes CATSDPLGLAYTF.

This clonotype was detected many times. The CDR3 here is CASSQARAPLHF. The CDR3, as DNA: TGTGCCAGCAGCCAAGCCCGGGCACCCCTCCACTTT. The chain couples TRBV14 to TRBJ1-6; D gene ambiguous. The CDR3 consists of 12 residues. The V gene's germline CDR1 is SGHDN and CDR2 FVKESK. The V and J ends lost 1 base and 11 bases respectively, with 6 bases between them. Combining the CDR3 with reference TRBV14 and TRBJ1-6 gives the whole variable domain EAGVTQFPSHSVIEKGQTVTLRCDPISGHDNLYWYRRVMGKEIKFLLHFVKESKQDESGMPNNRFLAERTGGTYSTLKVQPAELEDSGVYFCASSQARAPLHFGNGTRLTVT.

V and J are TRBV14 and TRBJ2-3; D unresolved. The germline CDR1 and CDR2 sequences are SGHDN and FVKESK. The length of the CDR3 is 12 residues. V lost 3 bases and J 2 bases, leaving 3 bases between the germline ends. CDR3 protein: CASSQFTDTQYF. CDR3 DNA: TGTGCCAGCAGCCAGTTCACAGATACGCAGTATTTT.

This chain connects TRBV9 to TRBJ1-4; D call uncertain. V lost 4 bases to trimming and J lost 7 bases, with 11 bases between them. This CDR3 has 13 amino acids. Germline-derived CDR1 and CDR2 are SGDLS and YYNGEE. Here the CDR3 reads CASSPTSAEKLFF. CDR3 nucleotide sequence: TGTGCCAGCAGCCCAACTAGCGCTGAAAAACTGTTTTTT.

This clonotype was seen a single time. An end of the junction differs from the germline gene, which may be a read error. V usage is TRBV20-1 and J usage is TRBJ2-5; D not resolved. This CDR3 comprises 12 residues. Per the germline V gene, CDR1 is DFQATT and CDR2 is SNEGSKA (reference sequence). In DNA form, the CDR3 reads TGCAGTCCGGAAGTGCCCGAAGAGACCCAGTGCTTC. This translates into CSPEVPEETQCF.

The V call is TRBV19, the J call TRBJ1-2; D is uncertain. The germline V gene encodes CDR1 LNHDA and CDR2 SQIVND (reference sequence). V lost 5 bases to trimming and J lost 5 bases, with 18 bases between them. This CDR3 contains 15 residues. CDR3 sequence reads: CASSLLDRASYGYTF. The CDR3 nucleotides are TGTGCCAGTAGTTTGCTGGACCGAGCTTCGTATGGCTACACCTTC. Supplemented by reference TRBV19 and TRBJ1-2, the full variable domain reads DGGITQSPKYLFRKEGQNVTLSCEQNLNHDAMYWYRQDPGQGLRLIYYSQIVNDFQKGDIAEGYSVSREKKESFPLTVTSAQKNPTAFYLCASSLLDRASYGYTFGSGTRLTVV.

Relative to its sample, this clonotype is medium-sized. This sequence joins TRBV29-1 and TRBJ1-4, with 8 bases aligning to TRBD1. Germline V gene data show CDR1 as SQVTM and CDR2 as ANQGSEA. J lost 7 bases, V lost 5 bases, and 3 bases had no gene match. CDR3 length equals 12 residues. For the CDR3, the DNA is TGCAGCGTTCAGACAGGGGTTGAAAAACTGTTTTTT. Encoded protein: CSVQTGVEKLFF.

CDR3 DNA sequence: TGCGCCAGCGGCCCCCGGGACAGGGGTTATGGCTACACCTTC. It yields the protein CASGPRDRGYGYTF. This chain links TRBV5-1 with TRBJ1-2; 10 bases are shared with TRBD1. Germline CDR1 SGHRS, CDR2 YFSETQ. Trimming cost V 7 bases and J 5 bases; bases outside gene matches: 8. The CDR3 runs to 14 residues.

This clonotype has at least ten counts. The CDR3 spells CASSQTFSPLHF. CDR3 DNA sequence: TGTGCCAGCAGCCAAACCTTTTCACCCCTCCACTTT. The chain carries TRBV14 and TRBJ1-6, with no clear D. This CDR3 is 12 amino acids long. The germline V gene encodes CDR1 SGHDN and CDR2 FVKESK. The V and J ends lost 2 bases and 9 bases respectively, with 5 bases between them.

J is TRBJ1-2 and V is TRBV29-1; 9 bases agree with TRBD1. This CDR3 has 11 residues. The germline gives CDR1 SQVTM, CDR2 ANQGSEA. V lost 8 bases and J lost 8; bases outside the gene matches: 6. CDR3 in DNA: TGCAGCCGACAGGGGGGTCGCGGCTACACCTTC. Its translation: CSRQGGRGYTF.